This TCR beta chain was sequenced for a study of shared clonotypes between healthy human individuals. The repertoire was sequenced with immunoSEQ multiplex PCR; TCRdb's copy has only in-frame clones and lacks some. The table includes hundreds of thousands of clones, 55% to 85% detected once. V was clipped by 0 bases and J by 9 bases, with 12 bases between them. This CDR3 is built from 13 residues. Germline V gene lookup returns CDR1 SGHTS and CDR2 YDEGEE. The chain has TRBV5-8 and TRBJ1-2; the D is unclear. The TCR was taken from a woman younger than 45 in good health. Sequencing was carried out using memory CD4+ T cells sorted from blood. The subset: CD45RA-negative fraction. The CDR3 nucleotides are TGTGCCAGCAGCTTGGAGCCCCAGGCAAGCTACACCTTC. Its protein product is CASSLEPQASYTF.